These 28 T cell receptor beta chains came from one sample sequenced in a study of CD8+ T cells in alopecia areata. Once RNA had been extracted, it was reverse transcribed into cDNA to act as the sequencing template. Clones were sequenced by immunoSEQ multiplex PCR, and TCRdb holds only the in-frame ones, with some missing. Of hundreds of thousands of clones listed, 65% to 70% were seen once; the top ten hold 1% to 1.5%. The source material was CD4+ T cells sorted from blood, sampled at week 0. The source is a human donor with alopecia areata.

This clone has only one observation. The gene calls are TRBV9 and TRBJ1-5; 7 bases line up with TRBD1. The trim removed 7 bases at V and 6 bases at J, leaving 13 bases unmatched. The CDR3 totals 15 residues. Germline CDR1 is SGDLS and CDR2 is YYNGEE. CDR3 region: CASSVTGEGIQPQHF. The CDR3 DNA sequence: TGTGCCAGCTCAGTCACAGGGGAGGGAATTCAGCCCCAGCATTTT.

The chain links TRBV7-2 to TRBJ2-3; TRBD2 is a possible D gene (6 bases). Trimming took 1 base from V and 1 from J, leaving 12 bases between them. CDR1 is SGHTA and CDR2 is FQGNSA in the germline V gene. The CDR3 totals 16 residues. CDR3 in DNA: TGTGCCAGCAGCTTAGGGGCGGGGTTCGGCACAGATACGCAGTATTTT. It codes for CASSLGAGFGTDTQYF.

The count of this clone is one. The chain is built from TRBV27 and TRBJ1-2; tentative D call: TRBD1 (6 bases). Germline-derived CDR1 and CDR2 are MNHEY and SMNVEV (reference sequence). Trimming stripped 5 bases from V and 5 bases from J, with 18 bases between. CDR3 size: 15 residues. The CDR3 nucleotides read TGTGCCAGCAGTCCACAGCGGGGGGCTGGGTATGGCTACACCTTC. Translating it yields CASSPQRGAGYGYTF.

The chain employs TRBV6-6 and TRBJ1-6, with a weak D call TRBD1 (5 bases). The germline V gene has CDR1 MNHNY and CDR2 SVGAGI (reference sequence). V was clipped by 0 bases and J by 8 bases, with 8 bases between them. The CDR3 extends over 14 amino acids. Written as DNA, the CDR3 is TGTGCCAGCAGTTACTCGATGGGGGATTCACCCCTCCACTTT. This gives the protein CASSYSMGDSPLHF.

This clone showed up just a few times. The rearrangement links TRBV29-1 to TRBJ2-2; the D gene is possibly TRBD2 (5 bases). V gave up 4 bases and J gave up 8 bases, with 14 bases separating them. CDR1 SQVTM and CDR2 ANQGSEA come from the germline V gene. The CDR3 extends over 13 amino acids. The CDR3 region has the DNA TGCAGCGTTGGACTAACCCTTGGTGGGGAGCTGTTTTTT. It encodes CSVGLTLGGELFF.

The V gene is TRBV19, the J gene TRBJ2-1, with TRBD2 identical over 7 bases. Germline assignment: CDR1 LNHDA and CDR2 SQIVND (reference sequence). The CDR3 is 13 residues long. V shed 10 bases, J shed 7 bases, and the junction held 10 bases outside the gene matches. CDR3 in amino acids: CATKGLVLNEQFF. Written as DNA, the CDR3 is TGTGCCACAAAAGGACTAGTGCTTAATGAGCAGTTCTTC.

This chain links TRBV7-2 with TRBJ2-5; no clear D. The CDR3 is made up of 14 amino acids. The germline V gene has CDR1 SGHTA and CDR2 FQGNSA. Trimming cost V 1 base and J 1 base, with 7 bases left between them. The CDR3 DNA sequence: TGTGCCAGCAGCTTAGGTCGGACCCAAGAGACCCAGTACTTC. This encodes CASSLGRTQETQYF. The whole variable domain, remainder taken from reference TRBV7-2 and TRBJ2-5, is GAGVSQSPSNKVTEKGKDVELRCDPISGHTALYWYRQSLGQGLEFLIYFQGNSAPDKSGLPSDRFSAERTGGSVSTLTIQRTQQEDSAVYLCASSLGRTQETQYFGPGTRLLVL.

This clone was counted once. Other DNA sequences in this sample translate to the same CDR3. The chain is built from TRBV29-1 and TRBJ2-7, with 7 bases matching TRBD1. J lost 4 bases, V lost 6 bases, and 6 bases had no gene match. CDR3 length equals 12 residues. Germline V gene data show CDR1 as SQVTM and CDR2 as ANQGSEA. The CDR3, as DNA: TGCAGCGTCGAGACAGGGCGGTACGAGCAGTACTTC. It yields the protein CSVETGRYEQYF.

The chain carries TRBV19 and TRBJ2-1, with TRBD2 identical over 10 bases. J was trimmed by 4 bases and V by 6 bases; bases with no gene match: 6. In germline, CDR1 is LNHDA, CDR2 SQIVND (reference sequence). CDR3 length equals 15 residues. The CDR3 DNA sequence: TGTGCCAGTAGGCTAACTAGCGGGGTGTACAATGAGCAGTTCTTC. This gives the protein CASRLTSGVYNEQFF. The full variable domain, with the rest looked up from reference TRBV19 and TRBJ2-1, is DGGITQSPKYLFRKEGQNVTLSCEQNLNHDAMYWYRQDPGQGLRLIYYSQIVNDFQKGDIAEGYSVSREKKESFPLTVTSAQKNPTAFYLCASRLTSGVYNEQFFGPGTRLTVL.

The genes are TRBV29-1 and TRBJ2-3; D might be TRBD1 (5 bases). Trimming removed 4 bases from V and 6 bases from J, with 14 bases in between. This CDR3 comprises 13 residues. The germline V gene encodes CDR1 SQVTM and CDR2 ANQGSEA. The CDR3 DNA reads TGCAGCGTTGGTGGGGCGTTTAGGGATACGCAGTATTTT. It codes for CSVGGAFRDTQYF.

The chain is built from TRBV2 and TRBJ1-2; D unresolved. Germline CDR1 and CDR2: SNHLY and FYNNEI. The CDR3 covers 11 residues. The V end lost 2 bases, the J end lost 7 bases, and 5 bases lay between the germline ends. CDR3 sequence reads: CASSELGGYTF. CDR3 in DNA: TGTGCCAGCAGTGAACTTGGTGGCTACACCTTC.

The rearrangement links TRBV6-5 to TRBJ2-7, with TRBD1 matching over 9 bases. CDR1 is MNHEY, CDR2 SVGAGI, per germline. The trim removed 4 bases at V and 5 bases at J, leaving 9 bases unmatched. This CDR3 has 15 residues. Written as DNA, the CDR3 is TGTGCCAGCAGTTGCGCCGGGACAGGGTGCGACGAGCAGTACTTC. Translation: CASSCAGTGCDEQYF.

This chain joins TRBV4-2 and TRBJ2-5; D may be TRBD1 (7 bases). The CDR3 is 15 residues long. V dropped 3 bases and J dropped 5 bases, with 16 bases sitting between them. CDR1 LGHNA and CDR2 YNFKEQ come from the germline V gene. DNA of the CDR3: TGTGCCAGCAGCCAGCGGGGACAGTCAGGGGAGACCCAGTACTTC. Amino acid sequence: CASSQRGQSGETQYF.

DNA of the CDR3: TGTGCCTGGAGTGTCGGGCACCTGGGGACAGGGGGGAACGAGCAGTACTTC. It encodes CAWSVGHLGTGGNEQYF. V gene TRBV30 combines with J gene TRBJ2-7, with 11 bases identical to TRBD1. CDR1 and CDR2 from the germline V gene are GTSNPN and SVGIG (reference sequence). There are 17 residues in the CDR3. With 0 bases clipped from V and 5 bases from J, the junction kept 12 bases outside the gene matches.

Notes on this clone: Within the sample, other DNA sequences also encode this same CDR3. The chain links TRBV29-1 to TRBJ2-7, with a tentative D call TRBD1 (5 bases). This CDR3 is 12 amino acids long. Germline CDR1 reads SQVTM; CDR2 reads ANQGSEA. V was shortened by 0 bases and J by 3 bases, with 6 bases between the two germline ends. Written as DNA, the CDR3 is TGCAGCGTTGAAGATACAGGCTACGAGCAGTACTTC. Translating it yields CSVEDTGYEQYF.

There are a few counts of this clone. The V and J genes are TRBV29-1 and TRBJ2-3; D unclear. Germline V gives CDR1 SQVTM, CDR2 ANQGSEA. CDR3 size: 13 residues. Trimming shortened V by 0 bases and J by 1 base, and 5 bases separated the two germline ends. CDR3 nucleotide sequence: TGCAGCGTTGAAGACCCTGGCACAGATACGCAGTATTTT. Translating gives CSVEDPGTDTQYF.

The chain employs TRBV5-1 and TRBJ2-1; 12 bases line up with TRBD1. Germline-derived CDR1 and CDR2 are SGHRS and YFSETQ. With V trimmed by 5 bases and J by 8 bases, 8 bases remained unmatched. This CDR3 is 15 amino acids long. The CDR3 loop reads CASSKPGQGADEQFF. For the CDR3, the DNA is TGCGCCAGCAGTAAACCGGGACAGGGGGCTGATGAGCAGTTCTTC.

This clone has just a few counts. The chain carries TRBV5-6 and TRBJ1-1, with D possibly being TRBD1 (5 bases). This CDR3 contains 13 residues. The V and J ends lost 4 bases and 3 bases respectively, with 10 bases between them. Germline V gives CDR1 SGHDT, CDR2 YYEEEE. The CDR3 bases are TGTGCCAGCAGCCTAAGGGGCTACACTGAAGCTTTCTTT. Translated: CASSLRGYTEAFF. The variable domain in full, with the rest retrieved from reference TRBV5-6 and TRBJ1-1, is DAGVTQSPTHLIKTRGQQVTLRCSPKSGHDTVSWYQQALGQGPQFIFQYYEEEERQRGNFPDRFSGHQFPNYSSELNVNALLLGDSALYLCASSLRGYTEAFFGQGTRLTVV.

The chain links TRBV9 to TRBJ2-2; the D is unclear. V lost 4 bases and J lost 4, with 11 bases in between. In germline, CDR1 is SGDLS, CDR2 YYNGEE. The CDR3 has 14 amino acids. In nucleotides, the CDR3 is TGTGCCAGCAGCCCTTCGGTCCCCACCGGGGAGCTGTTTTTT. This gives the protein CASSPSVPTGELFF.

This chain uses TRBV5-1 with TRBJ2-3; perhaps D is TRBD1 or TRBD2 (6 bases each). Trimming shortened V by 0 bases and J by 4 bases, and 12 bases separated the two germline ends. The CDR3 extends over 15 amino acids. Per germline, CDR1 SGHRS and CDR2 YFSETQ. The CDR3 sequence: CASSLEVGGADTQYF. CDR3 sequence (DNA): TGCGCCAGCAGCTTGGAAGTGGGGGGCGCAGATACGCAGTATTTT.

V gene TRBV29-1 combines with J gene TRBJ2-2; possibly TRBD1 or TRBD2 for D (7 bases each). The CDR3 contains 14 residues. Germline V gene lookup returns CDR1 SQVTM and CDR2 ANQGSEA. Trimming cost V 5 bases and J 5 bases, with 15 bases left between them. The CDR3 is CSVRPAGQTGELFF. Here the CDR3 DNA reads TGCAGCGTTCGCCCAGCGGGACAGACCGGGGAGCTGTTTTTT.

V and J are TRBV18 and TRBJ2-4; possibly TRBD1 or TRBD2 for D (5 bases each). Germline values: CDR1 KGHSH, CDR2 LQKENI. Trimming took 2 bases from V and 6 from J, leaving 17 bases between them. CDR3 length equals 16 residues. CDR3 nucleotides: TGTGCCAGCTCACCATCTGGAGCAGGGACGTTAAACATTCAGTACTTC. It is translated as CASSPSGAGTLNIQYF.

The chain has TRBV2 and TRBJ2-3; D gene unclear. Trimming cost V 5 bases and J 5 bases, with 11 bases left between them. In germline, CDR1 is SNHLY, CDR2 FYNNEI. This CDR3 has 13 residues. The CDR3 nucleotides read TGTGCCAGCAGTTCCCGACTGGGAGATACGCAGTATTTT. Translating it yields CASSSRLGDTQYF.

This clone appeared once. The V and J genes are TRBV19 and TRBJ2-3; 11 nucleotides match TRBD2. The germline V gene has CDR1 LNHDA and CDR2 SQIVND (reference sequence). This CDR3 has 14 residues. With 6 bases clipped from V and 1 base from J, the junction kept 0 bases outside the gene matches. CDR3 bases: TGTGCCAGTAGGACTAGCGGGGGCACAGATACGCAGTATTTT. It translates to CASRTSGGTDTQYF.

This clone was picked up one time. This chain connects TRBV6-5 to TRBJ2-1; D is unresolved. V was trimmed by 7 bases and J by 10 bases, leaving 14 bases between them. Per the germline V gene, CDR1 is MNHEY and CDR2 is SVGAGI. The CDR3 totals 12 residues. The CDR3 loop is CASTNHRREQFF. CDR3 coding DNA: TGTGCCAGCACTAACCATCGACGGGAGCAGTTCTTC.

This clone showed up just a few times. This chain's CDR3 is CASSLLTRTTDTQYF. CDR3 DNA sequence: TGCGCCAGCAGCCTGCTGACTAGAACCACAGATACGCAGTATTTT. V gene TRBV5-1 combines with J gene TRBJ2-3; a weak D match, TRBD2 (6 bases). Germline assignment: CDR1 SGHRS and CDR2 YFSETQ. Trimming took 4 bases from V and 2 from J, leaving 14 bases between them. There are 15 residues in the CDR3.

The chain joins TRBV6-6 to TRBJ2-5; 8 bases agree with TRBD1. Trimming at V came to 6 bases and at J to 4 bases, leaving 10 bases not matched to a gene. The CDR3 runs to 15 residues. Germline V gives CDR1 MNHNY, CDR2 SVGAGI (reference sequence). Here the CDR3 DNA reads TGTGCCAGCAGGACAGGACAGGGTGGAGGAGAGACCCAGTACTTC. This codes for CASRTGQGGGETQYF.

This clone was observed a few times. CDR3 loop: CSAPSPVNGYTF. In nucleotides, the CDR3 is TGCAGCGCCCCGTCCCCGGTAAACGGCTACACCTTC. The chain carries TRBV29-1 and TRBJ1-2; D remains ambiguous. CDR3 length: 12 residues. The germline V gene encodes CDR1 SQVTM and CDR2 ANQGSEA. The V and J ends lost 7 bases and 8 bases respectively, with 17 bases between them.